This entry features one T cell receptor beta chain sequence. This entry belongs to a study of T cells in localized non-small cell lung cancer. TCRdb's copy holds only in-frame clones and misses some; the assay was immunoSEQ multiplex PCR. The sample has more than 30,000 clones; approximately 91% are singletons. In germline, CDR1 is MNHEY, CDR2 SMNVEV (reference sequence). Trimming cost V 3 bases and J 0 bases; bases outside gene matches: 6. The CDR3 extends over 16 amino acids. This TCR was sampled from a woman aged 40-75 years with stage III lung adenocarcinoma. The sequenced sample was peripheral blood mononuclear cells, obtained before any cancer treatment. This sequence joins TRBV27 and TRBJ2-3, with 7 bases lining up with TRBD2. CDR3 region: CASSLALADSTDTQYF. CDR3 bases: TGTGCCAGCAGTTTGGCTCTAGCGGATAGCACAGATACGCAGTATTTT.